This T cell receptor (beta chain) was identified during a study of blood T cell repertoires in COVID-19. In the study overall: PBMCs, B-cell-depleted T cells, or T cells provided the cDNA or gDNA that made up the material.

TCRdb keeps only in-frame clones here, not all; method: immunoSEQ multiplex PCR. The sample carries 60,000 or so clones, just under 85% recorded once. V shed 7 bases, J shed 0 bases, and the junction held 6 bases outside the gene matches. Germline CDR1 and CDR2: SGHAT and FQNNGV. The CDR3 sequence is 15 residues long. The gene calls are TRBV11-2 and TRBJ2-1; 7 bases are shared with TRBD1. Sequencing was carried out using peripheral blood. The TCR was taken from a man in his fifties or sixties with acute or convalescent COVID-19. The CDR3 here is CASKGASSSYNEQFF. CDR3 coding DNA: TGTGCCAGCAAGGGGGCGTCTAGCTCCTACAATGAGCAGTTCTTC.